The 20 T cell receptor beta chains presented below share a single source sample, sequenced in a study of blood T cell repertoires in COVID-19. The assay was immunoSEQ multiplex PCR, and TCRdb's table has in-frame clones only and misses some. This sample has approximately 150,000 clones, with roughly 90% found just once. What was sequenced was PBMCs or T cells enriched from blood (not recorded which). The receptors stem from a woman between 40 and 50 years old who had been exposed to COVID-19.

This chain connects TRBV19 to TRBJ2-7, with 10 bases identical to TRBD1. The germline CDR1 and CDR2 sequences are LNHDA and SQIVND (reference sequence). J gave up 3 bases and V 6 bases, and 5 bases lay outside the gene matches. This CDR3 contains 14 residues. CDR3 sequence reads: CASRNRDRGYEQYF. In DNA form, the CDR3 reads TGTGCCAGTAGGAACCGGGACAGGGGCTACGAGCAGTACTTC.

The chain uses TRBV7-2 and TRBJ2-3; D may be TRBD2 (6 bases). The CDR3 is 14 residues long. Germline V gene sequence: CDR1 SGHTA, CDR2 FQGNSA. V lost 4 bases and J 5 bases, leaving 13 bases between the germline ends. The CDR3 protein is CASSSRLVVDTQYF. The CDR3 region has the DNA TGTGCCAGCAGCTCACGACTAGTTGTAGATACGCAGTATTTT.

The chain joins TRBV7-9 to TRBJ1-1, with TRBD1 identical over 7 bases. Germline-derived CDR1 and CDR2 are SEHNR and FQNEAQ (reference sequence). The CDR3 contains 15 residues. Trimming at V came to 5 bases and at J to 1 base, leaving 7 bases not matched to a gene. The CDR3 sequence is CASSRRTGPNTEAFF. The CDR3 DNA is TGTGCCAGCAGCCGACGGACAGGACCGAACACTGAAGCTTTCTTT.

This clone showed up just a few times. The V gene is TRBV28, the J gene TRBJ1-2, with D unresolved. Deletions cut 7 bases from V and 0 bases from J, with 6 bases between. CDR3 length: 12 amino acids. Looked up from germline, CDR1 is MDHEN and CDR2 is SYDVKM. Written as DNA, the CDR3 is TGTGCCAGCACCGGTTCTAACTATGGCTACACCTTC. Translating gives CASTGSNYGYTF.

This chain's CDR3 is CASSYRSGGKLFF. CDR3 coding DNA: TGTGCCAGCAGTTACAGGAGCGGGGGGAAACTGTTTTTT. This chain links TRBV6-2 or TRBV6-3 with TRBJ1-4; the D gene is possibly TRBD1 (5 bases). The ends were cut back, 2 bases at V and 11 bases at J, with 12 bases in the middle. CDR1 and CDR2 (germline): MNHEY, SVGEGT. The CDR3 is 13 residues long.

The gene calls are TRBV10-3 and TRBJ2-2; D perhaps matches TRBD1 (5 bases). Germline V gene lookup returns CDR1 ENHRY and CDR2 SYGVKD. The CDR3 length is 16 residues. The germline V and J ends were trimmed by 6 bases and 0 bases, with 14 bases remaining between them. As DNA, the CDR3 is TGTGCCATCAGCCCTAACCAGGGTCCGAACACCGGGGAGCTGTTTTTT. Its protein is CAISPNQGPNTGELFF.

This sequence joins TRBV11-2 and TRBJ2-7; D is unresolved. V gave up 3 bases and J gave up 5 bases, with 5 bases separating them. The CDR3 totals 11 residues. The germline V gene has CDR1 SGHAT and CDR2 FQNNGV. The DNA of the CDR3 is TGTGCCAGCAGCTTCCCCAACGAGCAGTACTTC. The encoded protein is CASSFPNEQYF.

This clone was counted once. CDR3 in amino acids: CATSSPRGRGLQNTEAFF. In DNA form, the CDR3 reads TGTGCCACCAGCTCCCCAAGGGGGAGGGGTCTTCAGAACACTGAAGCTTTCTTT. The chain couples TRBV15 to TRBJ1-1; D is possibly TRBD1 (6 bases). V was pared by 5 bases and J by 1 base, with 23 bases between. Per the germline V gene, CDR1 is LNHNV and CDR2 is YYDKDF (reference sequence). This CDR3 region has 18 residues.

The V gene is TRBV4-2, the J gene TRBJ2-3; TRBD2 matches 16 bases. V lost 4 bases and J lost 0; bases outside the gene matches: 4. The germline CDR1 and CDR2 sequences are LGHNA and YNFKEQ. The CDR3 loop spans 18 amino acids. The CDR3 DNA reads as TGTGCCAGCAGCCTCGGGACTAGCGGGAGGGCTAGCACAGATACGCAGTATTTT. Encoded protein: CASSLGTSGRASTDTQYF.

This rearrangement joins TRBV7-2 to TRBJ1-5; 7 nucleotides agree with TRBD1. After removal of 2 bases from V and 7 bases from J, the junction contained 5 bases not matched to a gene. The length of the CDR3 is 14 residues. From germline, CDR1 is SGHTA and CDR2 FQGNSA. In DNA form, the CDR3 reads TGTGCCAGCAGCTTAAGACAGGGTAACCAGCCCCAGCATTTT. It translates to CASSLRQGNQPQHF.

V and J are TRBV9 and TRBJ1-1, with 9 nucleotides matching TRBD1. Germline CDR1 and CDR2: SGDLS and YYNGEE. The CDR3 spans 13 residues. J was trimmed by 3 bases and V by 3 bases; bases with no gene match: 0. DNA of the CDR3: TGTGCCAGCAGCGGGGACAGGGACACTGAAGCTTTCTTT. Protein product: CASSGDRDTEAFF.

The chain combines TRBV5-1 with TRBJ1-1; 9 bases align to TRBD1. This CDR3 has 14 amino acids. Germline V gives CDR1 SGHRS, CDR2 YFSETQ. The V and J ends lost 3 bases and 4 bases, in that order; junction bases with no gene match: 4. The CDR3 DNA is TGCGCCAGCAGCTACGGGACAGGGATCACTGAAGCTTTCTTT. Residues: CASSYGTGITEAFF. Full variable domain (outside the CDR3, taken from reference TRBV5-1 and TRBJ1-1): KAGVTQTPRYLIKTRGQQVTLSCSPISGHRSVSWYQQTPGQGLQFLFEYFSETQRNKGNFPGRFSGRQFSNSRSEMNVSTLELGDSALYLCASSYGTGITEAFFGQGTRLTVV.

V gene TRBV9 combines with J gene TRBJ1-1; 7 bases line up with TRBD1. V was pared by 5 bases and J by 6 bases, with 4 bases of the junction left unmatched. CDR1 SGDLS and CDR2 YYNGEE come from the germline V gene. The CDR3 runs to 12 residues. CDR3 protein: CASSGDSPEAFF. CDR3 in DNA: TGTGCCAGCAGTGGGGACAGTCCTGAAGCTTTCTTT.

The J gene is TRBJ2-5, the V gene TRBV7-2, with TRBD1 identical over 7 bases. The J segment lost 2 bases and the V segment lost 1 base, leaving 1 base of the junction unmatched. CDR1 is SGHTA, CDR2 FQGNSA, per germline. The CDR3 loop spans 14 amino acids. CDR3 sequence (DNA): TGTGCCAGCAGCTTAGGGGACAGACAAGAGACCCAGTACTTC. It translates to CASSLGDRQETQYF.

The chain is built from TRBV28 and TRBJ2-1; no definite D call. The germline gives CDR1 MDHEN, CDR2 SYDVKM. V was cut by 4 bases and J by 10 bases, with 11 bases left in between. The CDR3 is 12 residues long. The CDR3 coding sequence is TGTGCCAGCAGTTCCCCCAGCGAAGAGCAGTTCTTC. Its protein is CASSSPSEEQFF.

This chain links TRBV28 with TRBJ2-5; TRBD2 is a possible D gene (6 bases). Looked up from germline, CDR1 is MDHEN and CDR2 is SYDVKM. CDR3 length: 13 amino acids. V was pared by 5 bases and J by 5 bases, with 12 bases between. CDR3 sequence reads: CASSPEGRETQYF. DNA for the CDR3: TGTGCCAGCAGTCCGGAGGGTCGGGAGACCCAGTACTTC.

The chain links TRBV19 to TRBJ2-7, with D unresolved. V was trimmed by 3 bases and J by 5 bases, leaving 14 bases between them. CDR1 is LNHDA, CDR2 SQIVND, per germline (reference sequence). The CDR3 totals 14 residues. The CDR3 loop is CASSMTPARDEQYF. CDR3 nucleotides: TGTGCCAGTAGTATGACTCCCGCTAGAGACGAGCAGTACTTC.

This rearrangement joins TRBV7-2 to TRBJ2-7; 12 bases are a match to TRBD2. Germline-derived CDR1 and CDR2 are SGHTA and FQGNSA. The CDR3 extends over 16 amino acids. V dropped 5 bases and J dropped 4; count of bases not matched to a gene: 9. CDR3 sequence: CASSPTSGRPPYEQYF. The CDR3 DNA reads TGTGCCAGCAGCCCAACTAGCGGGAGGCCGCCTTACGAGCAGTACTTC. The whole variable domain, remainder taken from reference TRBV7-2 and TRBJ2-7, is GAGVSQSPSNKVTEKGKDVELRCDPISGHTALYWYRQSLGQGLEFLIYFQGNSAPDKSGLPSDRFSAERTGGSVSTLTIQRTQQEDSAVYLCASSPTSGRPPYEQYFGPGTRLTVT.

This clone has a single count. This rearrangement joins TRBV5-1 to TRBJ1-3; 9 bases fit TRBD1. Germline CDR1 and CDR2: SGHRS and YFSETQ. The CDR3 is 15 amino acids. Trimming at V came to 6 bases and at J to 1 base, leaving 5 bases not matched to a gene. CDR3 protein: CASNEGTGSGNTIYF. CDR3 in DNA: TGCGCCAGCAATGAAGGGACAGGGTCTGGAAACACCATATATTTT. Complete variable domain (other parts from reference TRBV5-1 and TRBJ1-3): KAGVTQTPRYLIKTRGQQVTLSCSPISGHRSVSWYQQTPGQGLQFLFEYFSETQRNKGNFPGRFSGRQFSNSRSEMNVSTLELGDSALYLCASNEGTGSGNTIYFGEGSWLTVV.

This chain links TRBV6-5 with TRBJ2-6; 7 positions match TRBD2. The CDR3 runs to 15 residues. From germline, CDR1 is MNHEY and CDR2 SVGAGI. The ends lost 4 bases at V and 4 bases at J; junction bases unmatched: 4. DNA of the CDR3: TGTGCCAGCAGTTGGGAGGGCTCAGGGGCCAACGTCCTGACTTTC. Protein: CASSWEGSGANVLTF.